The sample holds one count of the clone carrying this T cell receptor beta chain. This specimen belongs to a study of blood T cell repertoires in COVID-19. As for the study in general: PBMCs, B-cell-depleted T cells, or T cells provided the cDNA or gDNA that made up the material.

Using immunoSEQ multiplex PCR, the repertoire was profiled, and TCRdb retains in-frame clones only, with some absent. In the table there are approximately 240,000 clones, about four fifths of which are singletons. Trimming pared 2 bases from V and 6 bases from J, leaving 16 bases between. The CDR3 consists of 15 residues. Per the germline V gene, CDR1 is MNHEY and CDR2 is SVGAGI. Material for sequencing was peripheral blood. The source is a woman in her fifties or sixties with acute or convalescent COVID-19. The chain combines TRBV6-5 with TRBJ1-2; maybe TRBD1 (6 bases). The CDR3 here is CASSYPYLDSDGYTF. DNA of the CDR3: TGTGCCAGCAGTTACCCCTACTTGGACAGTGATGGCTACACCTTC.